This T cell receptor (beta chain) is from a study of glioma-infiltrating T cells after dendritic cell vaccination. The data were produced by immunoSEQ multiplex PCR, yet TCRdb's version contains in-frame clones alone and is incomplete. The sample yields around 96,000 clones, about four fifths seen once. V was shortened by 0 bases and J by 5 bases, with 14 bases between the two germline ends. The germline V gene has CDR1 SGHRS and CDR2 YFSETQ. The CDR3 contains 15 residues. All glioblastoma patients lacked an isocitrate dehydrogenase mutation. PBMC sampling occurred before vaccination, two weeks after the third dose, and at progression.

The sequences come from blood, collected before dendritic cell vaccination. This receptor was obtained from a human donor with glioblastoma. The chain carries TRBV5-1 and TRBJ1-2; D is uncertain. The CDR3 bases are TGCGCCAGCAGCTTGGAGAGCCAGACGGGGTATGGCTACACCTTC. Its protein product is CASSLESQTGYGYTF. Full variable domain (outside the CDR3, taken from reference TRBV5-1 and TRBJ1-2): KAGVTQTPRYLIKTRGQQVTLSCSPISGHRSVSWYQQTPGQGLQFLFEYFSETQRNKGNFPGRFSGRQFSNSRSEMNVSTLELGDSALYLCASSLESQTGYGYTFGSGTRLTVV.